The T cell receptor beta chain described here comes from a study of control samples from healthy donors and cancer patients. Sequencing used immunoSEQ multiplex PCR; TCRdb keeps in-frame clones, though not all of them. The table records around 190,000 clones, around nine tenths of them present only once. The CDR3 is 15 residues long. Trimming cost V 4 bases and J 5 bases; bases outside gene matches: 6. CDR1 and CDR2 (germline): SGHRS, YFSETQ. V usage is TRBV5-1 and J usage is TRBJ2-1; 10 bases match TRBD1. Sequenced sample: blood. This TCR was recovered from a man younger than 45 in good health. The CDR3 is CASSAPGQGNNEQFF. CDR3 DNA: TGCGCCAGCAGCGCCCCGGGACAGGGGAACAATGAGCAGTTCTTC.